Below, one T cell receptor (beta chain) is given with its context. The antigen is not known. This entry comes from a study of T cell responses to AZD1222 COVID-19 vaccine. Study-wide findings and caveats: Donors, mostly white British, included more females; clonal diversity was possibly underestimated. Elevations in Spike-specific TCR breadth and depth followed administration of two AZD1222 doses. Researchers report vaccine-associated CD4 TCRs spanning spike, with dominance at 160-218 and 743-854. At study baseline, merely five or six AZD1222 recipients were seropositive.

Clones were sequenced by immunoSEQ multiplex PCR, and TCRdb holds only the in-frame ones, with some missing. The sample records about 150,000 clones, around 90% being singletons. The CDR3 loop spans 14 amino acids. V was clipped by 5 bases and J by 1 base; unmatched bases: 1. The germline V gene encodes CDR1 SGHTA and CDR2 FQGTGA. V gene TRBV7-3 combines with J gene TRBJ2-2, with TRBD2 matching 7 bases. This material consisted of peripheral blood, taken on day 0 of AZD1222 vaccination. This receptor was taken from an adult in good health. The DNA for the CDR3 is TGTGCCAGCAGCACTAGCGAGAACACCGGGGAGCTGTTTTTT. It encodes CASSTSENTGELFF.